The source of this TCR beta chain is a study of cytomegalovirus exposure and HLA in healthy donors. Whole-study results and caveats: Sequencing likely generated an artifact that appeared as a cluster of highly shared sequence variants. The study assumed roughly uniform donor sequencing depth for presence/absence analyses. In a later analysis, V- and J-gene trimming of beta chains associated with a DCLRE1C missense variant, replicated independently.

This clone was found a few times. As yet, its antigen is unknown. This CDR3 contains 12 residues. Germline V lookup: CDR1 SGHDT, CDR2 YYEEEE. Trimming removed 2 bases from V and 10 bases from J; junction bases left unmatched: 2. This PCR relied on a set of 60 Vbeta primers and 13 Jbeta primers. Measured with immunoSEQ multiplex PCR; TCRdb has only the in-frame clones, and not every one. The table has about 120,000 clones, 63% seen once. The TCR originated in a man aged 40-49 years in good health and CMV-seropositive. The chain recombines TRBV5-6 with TRBJ1-1; 10 bases are shared with TRBD1. Sequencing input: PBMCs. Here the CDR3 reads CASSLRDRGAFF. The CDR3 nucleotides are TGTGCCAGCAGCTTACGGGACAGGGGAGCTTTCTTT.